This entry concerns a single T cell receptor beta chain. The data were obtained in a study of blood T cell repertoires in COVID-19. Study-level information: PBMCs, B-cell-depleted T cells, or T cells provided the cDNA or gDNA that made up the material.

The data were produced by immunoSEQ multiplex PCR, yet TCRdb's version contains in-frame clones alone and is incomplete. The data show about 140,000 clones, 84% seen once. CDR3 length: 13 residues. Per germline, CDR1 SGHTA and CDR2 FQGTGA. V was pared by 5 bases and J by 8 bases, with 13 bases between. This chain connects TRBV7-3 to TRBJ2-1; D may be TRBD1 (6 bases). The sequencing sample was made of PBMCs or T cells enriched from blood (not recorded which). This TCR was recovered from a woman aged 50 to 60 with acute COVID-19. CDR3 nucleotides: TGTGCCAGCAGCCTGACAGGTTTCGATGAGCAGTTCTTC. It is translated as CASSLTGFDEQFF.